The next 20 T cell receptor beta chains were all read from a single sample in a study of T cell repertoires in cytomegalovirus infection. In TCRdb, the reads were re-called with MiXCR into one record per CDR3 protein. The sample records almost 500,000 distinct CDR3 sequences, roughly 12% being singletons. Sequenced material: PBMCs. All receptors come from a human donor in good health (CMV status not recorded). Some clones in this sample may be carry-over from other donors' samples.

At least ten counts were recorded for this clonotype. The chain recombines TRBV5-1 with TRBJ2-7, with 10 bases that match TRBD1. Trimming at V came to 4 bases and at J to 6 bases, leaving 13 bases not matched to a gene. The germline CDR1 and CDR2 sequences are SGHRS and YFSETQ. This CDR3 has 16 residues. The CDR3 DNA is TGCGCCAGCAGCCCGGGACAGGGGAATCCATGGTTCGAGCAGTACTTC. Its translation is CASSPGQGNPWFEQYF.

The CDR3 DNA sequence: TGTGCCAGCAGTTCCCTTCCGGGGGTCGGCTACGAGCAGTACTTC. Protein: CASSSLPGVGYEQYF. The genes are TRBV28 and TRBJ2-7, with D tentatively TRBD2 (6 bases). Trimming pared 4 bases from V and 3 bases from J, leaving 16 bases between. CDR1 is MDHEN and CDR2 is SYDVKM in the germline V gene. CDR3 length equals 15 residues.

The sample holds many counts of this clonotype. The V and J genes are TRBV7-2 and TRBJ2-7, with unresolved D. V was trimmed by 4 bases and J by 3 bases, leaving 7 bases between them. CDR3 length: 12 amino acids. CDR1 and CDR2 from the germline V gene are SGHTA and FQGNSA. CDR3 loop: CASSWNGYEQYF. The CDR3 DNA reads TGTGCCAGCAGCTGGAATGGCTACGAGCAGTACTTC.

This clonotype has ten or more counts. The chain recombines TRBV7-2 with TRBJ2-7, with 9 bases lining up with TRBD1. The germline V gene encodes CDR1 SGHTA and CDR2 FQGNSA. The CDR3 loop spans 14 amino acids. The V segment lost 5 bases and the J segment 4 bases; nucleotides outside the gene matches: 6. The CDR3 sequence: CASSRDRGFYEQYF. The CDR3 DNA follows: TGTGCCAGCAGCCGCGACAGGGGGTTTTACGAGCAGTACTTC.

The chain joins TRBV27 to TRBJ2-7, with 12 positions matching TRBD1. The J segment lost 7 bases and the V segment lost 3 bases, leaving 7 bases of the junction unmatched. In germline, CDR1 is MNHEY, CDR2 SMNVEV (reference sequence). The CDR3 is made up of 15 amino acids. DNA of the CDR3: TGTGCCAGCAGTTTCGGGACAGGGGGCGTTGGGGAGCAGTACTTC. It encodes CASSFGTGGVGEQYF.

This chain connects TRBV20-1 to TRBJ2-2, with D perhaps TRBD1 or TRBD2 (5 bases each). Germline assignment: CDR1 DFQATT and CDR2 SNEGSKA (reference sequence). The V end lost 5 bases, the J end lost 1 base, and 8 bases lay between the germline ends. This CDR3 spans 13 amino acids. For the CDR3, the DNA is TGCAGTGCTCATGGGGGGAACACCGGGGAGCTGTTTTTT. It encodes CSAHGGNTGELFF.

The chain carries TRBV7-3 and TRBJ1-2; D is uncertain. The CDR3 is made up of 14 amino acids. Between the trimmed V and J ends, which lost 5 bases and 3 bases, there was a span of 13 bases. CDR1 and CDR2 from the germline V gene are SGHTA and FQGTGA. CDR3 in amino acids: CASSDRRADYGYTF. Written as DNA, the CDR3 is TGTGCCAGCAGCGACCGCCGGGCCGACTATGGCTACACCTTC.

Here the CDR3 DNA reads TGTGCCAGCTCACCACAGGGGAGGGCTGGCACAGATACGCAGTATTTT. It specifies CASSPQGRAGTDTQYF. This chain uses TRBV18 with TRBJ2-3, with 7 bases fitting TRBD2. The CDR3 consists of 16 residues. With V trimmed by 1 base and J by 1 base, 5 bases remained unmatched. Germline V gene data show CDR1 as KGHSH and CDR2 as LQKENI.

This clonotype was observed many times. The CDR3 DNA reads TGTGCCAGCAGTTGGGGTCAGGGTCTTTTTGGGTCTGGGGCCAACGTCCTGACTTTC. Translating it yields CASSWGQGLFGSGANVLTF. The chain links TRBV28 to TRBJ2-6; weak D call: TRBD1 (5 bases). There are 19 residues in the CDR3. V gave up 4 bases and J gave up 1 base, with 20 bases separating them. In germline, CDR1 is MDHEN, CDR2 SYDVKM.

This clonotype was recorded many times. The V and J genes are TRBV7-9 and TRBJ2-1; D gene uncertain. Germline CDR1 reads SEHNR; CDR2 reads FQNEAQ (reference sequence). V was clipped by 2 bases and J by 9 bases, with 8 bases between them. This CDR3 is built from 12 residues. The CDR3 bases are TGTGCCAGCAGCTTAATCCTGGCTGAGCAGTTCTTC. This translates into CASSLILAEQFF.

The J gene is TRBJ2-3, the V gene TRBV29-1; 15 nucleotides line up with TRBD2. J gave up 1 base and V 4 bases, and 3 bases lay outside the gene matches. The CDR3 is 16 amino acids. Germline loops: CDR1 SQVTM, CDR2 ANQGSEA. CDR3 residues: CSVAGLAGGGTDTQYF. In nucleotides, the CDR3 is TGCAGCGTTGCGGGACTAGCGGGAGGTGGCACAGATACGCAGTATTTT.

In its sample, this clonotype was seen many times. The DNA of the CDR3 is TGTGCCAGCAGTTCACCCTTCGGCGGGAGGGCCGGGAATGAGCAGTTCTTC. Amino acids: CASSSPFGGRAGNEQFF. The rearrangement uses TRBV28 and TRBJ2-1; 9 nucleotides align to TRBD2. The CDR3 runs 17 residues. Per germline, CDR1 MDHEN and CDR2 SYDVKM. V lost 4 bases to trimming and J lost 7 bases; unmatched junction nucleotides: 14.

The chain joins TRBV19 to TRBJ1-3; maybe TRBD1 (6 bases). V dropped 9 bases and J dropped 4 bases, with 19 bases sitting between them. Germline V CDR1 and CDR2: LNHDA, SQIVND (reference sequence). The CDR3 loop spans 15 amino acids. The CDR3 nucleotides are TGTGCCAGCCTCCCTCGTCAGGGGCTCGGAAACACCATATATTTT. Translating gives CASLPRQGLGNTIYF.

A few counts support this clonotype. This sequence joins TRBV5-1 and TRBJ1-1, with D tentatively TRBD1 (6 bases). Trimming cost V 4 bases and J 4 bases, with 14 bases left between them. CDR1 SGHRS and CDR2 YFSETQ come from the germline V gene. CDR3 length: 14 residues. The CDR3: CASSPKGGSTEAFF. The CDR3, as DNA: TGCGCCAGCAGCCCCAAGGGGGGTAGCACTGAAGCTTTCTTT. The full variable domain, with the rest looked up from reference TRBV5-1 and TRBJ1-1, is KAGVTQTPRYLIKTRGQQVTLSCSPISGHRSVSWYQQTPGQGLQFLFEYFSETQRNKGNFPGRFSGRQFSNSRSEMNVSTLELGDSALYLCASSPKGGSTEAFFGQGTRLTVV.

Details on this clonotype: Germline and junction disagree at one end, which may indicate a read error. The chain carries TRBV7-9 and TRBJ2-5; no reliable D call. There are 14 residues in the CDR3. Germline loops: CDR1 SEHNR, CDR2 FQNEAQ (reference sequence). CDR3 residues: CASSSPPNQEAQYF. CDR3 coding DNA: TGTGCCAGCAGCTCCCCCCCCAACCAAGAGGCCCAGTACTTC. Full variable domain (missing parts from reference TRBV7-9 and TRBJ2-5): DTGVSQNPRHKITKRGQNVTFRCDPISEHNRLYWYRQTLGQGPEFLTYFQNEAQLEKSRLLSDRFSAERPKGSFSTLEIQRTEQGDSAMYLCASSSPPNQEAQYFGPGTRLLVL.

The chain joins TRBV12-3 or TRBV12-4 to TRBJ2-2, with D maybe TRBD2 (7 bases). CDR3 size: 16 residues. Trimming took off 3 bases at V and 3 bases at J, with 14 bases between the two ends. The CDR3 region has the DNA TGTGCCAGCAGTTTTGGGGGGGGGGGCTACACCGGGGAGCTGTTTTTT. Its protein is CASSFGGGGYTGELFF.

This clonotype has at least ten counts. The V and J genes are TRBV18 and TRBJ2-5; D unresolved. This CDR3 region has 11 residues. Germline CDR1 KGHSH, CDR2 LQKENI. The V end was cut by 8 bases, the J end by 5 bases, with 9 bases between. The CDR3 DNA is TGTGCCAGCAGCCCCGACGAGACCCAGTACTTC. Translated, it gives CASSPDETQYF.

This clonotype appeared many times. The chain joins TRBV15 to TRBJ2-3, with D uncertain. The V gene lost 1 base and the J gene lost 5 bases, with 10 bases spanning the gap. The germline CDR1 and CDR2 sequences are LNHNV and YYDKDF (reference sequence). The CDR3 totals 14 residues. This CDR3 reads CATSRAPSQDTQYF. CDR3 nucleotides: TGTGCCACCAGCAGAGCGCCATCTCAAGATACGCAGTATTTT.

The V gene is TRBV5-4, the J gene TRBJ2-3, with a possible D match to TRBD1 (6 bases). The CDR3 totals 17 residues. Germline-derived CDR1 and CDR2 are SGHNT and YYREEE (reference sequence). The V and J ends lost 0 bases and 0 bases respectively, with 14 bases between them. DNA of the CDR3: TGTGCCAGCAGCTTGGCTCCCGGGACAACTAGCACAGATACGCAGTATTTT. Translating gives CASSLAPGTTSTDTQYF.

This clonotype was recorded many times. The V gene is TRBV19, the J gene TRBJ2-7, with D possibly being TRBD1 (5 bases). Trimming cost V 3 bases and J 6 bases, with 12 bases left between them. Germline V gives CDR1 LNHDA, CDR2 SQIVND (reference sequence). The CDR3 contains 13 residues. The CDR3 sequence is CASSMITGAEQYF. CDR3 nucleotide sequence: TGTGCCAGTAGTATGATAACAGGAGCCGAGCAGTACTTC.